The TCR beta chain under discussion was sequenced for a study of blood T cells in healthy people across ages. Caucasian, healthy and from Russia, the donors were aged between 6 and 90. Per-sample yields of isolated PBMCs were at least 7 million. A minimum of 6 micrograms of total RNA was extracted per sample. The second PCR ran roughly 6 to 11 cycles with a sample-barcoded 5' primer and J-beta primers. TCRdb analysed the 5' RACE reads with MiXCR anew, one entry per CDR3 protein. Of 700,000 to 950,000 distinct CDR3 sequences in the sample, around 46% were seen once. V was clipped by 0 bases and J by 3 bases, with 20 bases between them. The germline CDR1 and CDR2 sequences are SGDLS and YYNGEE. This CDR3 comprises 18 residues. Overall study results and limits: Across the age range, TCR beta diversity per million T cells fell in a roughly linear way.

This clonotype was seen more than once but under ten times. Its antigen is still unknown. Sequencing was performed on blood. The genes are TRBV9 and TRBJ2-3; weak D call: TRBD2 (6 bases). The sequence was collected from a woman in her fifties or sixties in good health. This CDR3 is CASSVAPLNQRATDTQYF. In DNA form, the CDR3 reads TGTGCCAGCAGCGTAGCGCCTCTGAACCAGCGGGCAACAGATACGCAGTATTTT.